What follows are 20 T cell receptor beta chains derived from one specimen sequenced in a study of cytomegalovirus exposure and HLA in healthy donors (dated by TCRdb to between 2016 and 2019). The library came from the immunoSEQ multiplex PCR assay. The multiplex PCR relied on a mix of 60 forward primers for TCR Vbeta segments and 13 reverse primers for TCR Jbeta segments. TCRdb retrieved this table from immuneACCESS and kept in-frame rearrangements only. Not all clones are present; in checked studies, unresolved V genes account for under half, and no reason is known for the remainder. The sample table contains under 200,000 clones; only one count was recorded for roughly 79% of them. The ten largest clones represent 7% to 8.5% of the sample. What was sequenced was PBMCs. The origin of the receptors is a male donor in good health and CMV-seropositive.

The rearrangement links TRBV30 to TRBJ2-7, with TRBD2 matching over 7 bases. The CDR3 has 12 amino acids. Trimming removed 6 bases from V and 3 bases from J; junction bases left unmatched: 5. Germline V CDR1 and CDR2: GTSNPN, SVGIG (reference sequence). The CDR3 loop reads CACGRDGYEQYF. DNA for the CDR3: TGTGCCTGTGGGAGGGATGGCTACGAGCAGTACTTC.

The rearrangement uses TRBV4-3 and TRBJ1-6, with 12 nucleotides matching TRBD1. Germline loops: CDR1 LGHNA, CDR2 YSLEER. The CDR3 is 16 residues long. The ends lost 0 bases at V and 10 bases at J; junction bases unmatched: 4. DNA for the CDR3: TGCGCCAGCAGCCAAGACTCCGGGACAGGGGGCTCACCCCTCCACTTT. The encoded protein is CASSQDSGTGGSPLHF.

This clone has a single count. The chain links TRBV5-1 to TRBJ2-3; 7 nucleotides line up with TRBD1. The CDR3 extends over 14 amino acids. V shed 3 bases and J 0 bases; nucleotides not matched to a gene: 1. Germline loops: CDR1 SGHRS, CDR2 YFSETQ. The DNA of the CDR3 is TGCGCCAGCAGCTCACAGGGGAGCACAGATACGCAGTATTTT. Its translation: CASSSQGSTDTQYF.

V usage is TRBV5-1 and J usage is TRBJ1-2; no clear D. This CDR3 contains 14 residues. V lost 4 bases to trimming and J lost 4 bases, with 14 bases between them. The germline gives CDR1 SGHRS, CDR2 YFSETQ. This CDR3 reads CASSARGTSYGYTF. For the CDR3, the DNA is TGCGCCAGCAGCGCCCGGGGTACGAGCTATGGCTACACCTTC.

V is TRBV30 and J is TRBJ1-2; D is unclear. Trimming took 7 bases from V and 4 from J, leaving 10 bases between them. The germline V gene encodes CDR1 GTSNPN and CDR2 SVGIG (reference sequence). The CDR3 sequence is 11 residues long. In nucleotides, the CDR3 is TGTGCCTCGGACTGGAGCTATGGCTACACCTTC. Its translation: CASDWSYGYTF.

The chain has TRBV6-5 and TRBJ1-3; 9 nucleotides agree with TRBD1. The junction had 3 bases not matched to a gene; V was cut back by 3 bases and J by 0 bases. Germline CDR1 and CDR2: MNHEY and SVGAGI. The CDR3 is 16 residues long. The CDR3 nucleotides read TGTGCCAGCAGTTATAAACAGGGGGCCTCTGGAAACACCATATATTTT. Translation gives CASSYKQGASGNTIYF.

This clone was recorded only once. The gene calls are TRBV11-2 and TRBJ2-3, with a tentative D call TRBD2 (7 bases). Per the germline V gene, CDR1 is SGHAT and CDR2 is FQNNGV. The V end lost 2 bases, the J end lost 5 bases, and 14 bases lay between the germline ends. The CDR3 is 15 amino acids. The DNA for the CDR3 is TGTGCCAGCAGCTTAAGGGGGGGTCTGGGAGATACGCAGTATTTT. Protein sequence: CASSLRGGLGDTQYF.

The J gene is TRBJ2-7, the V gene TRBV18; 10 bases align to TRBD1. Germline lookup yields CDR1 KGHSH and CDR2 LQKENI. J gave up 6 bases and V 6 bases, and 8 bases lay outside the gene matches. This CDR3 comprises 14 residues. CDR3 nucleotide sequence: TGTGCCAGCTCGCCGGGACAGGGGATTCCCGAGCAGTACTTC. Encoded protein: CASSPGQGIPEQYF.

This clone was observed a few times. The chain recombines TRBV30 with TRBJ1-1; perhaps TRBD1 as D (5 bases). Trimming removed 0 bases from V and 9 bases from J, with 11 bases in between. The CDR3 length is 12 residues. CDR1 and CDR2 from the germline V gene are GTSNPN and SVGIG (reference sequence). The CDR3 is CAWSVGAGKAFF. Here the CDR3 DNA reads TGTGCCTGGAGTGTAGGGGCAGGGAAAGCTTTCTTT.

The chain recombines TRBV15 with TRBJ1-1, with D possibly matching TRBD1 (5 bases). With 0 bases removed from V and 1 base from J, the gap between germline ends came to 9 bases. The CDR3 is 15 residues long. Germline V gives CDR1 LNHNV, CDR2 YYDKDF (reference sequence). Here the CDR3 DNA reads TGTGCCACCAGCAGAGACAGGGTGGCGAACACTGAAGCTTTCTTT. Its translation: CATSRDRVANTEAFF.

V is TRBV2 and J is TRBJ1-5, with no clear D. Germline CDR1 is SNHLY and CDR2 is FYNNEI. The length of the CDR3 is 12 residues. With 6 bases removed from V and 3 bases from J, the gap between germline ends came to 6 bases. The DNA for the CDR3 is TGTGCCAGCAGGGCGGTCAATCAGCCCCAGCATTTT. Protein sequence: CASRAVNQPQHF.

This clone was seen a single time. J is TRBJ1-4 and V is TRBV19; the D gene is possibly TRBD1 (5 bases). Between the trimmed V and J ends, which lost 4 bases and 6 bases, there was a span of 12 bases. Germline V gene data show CDR1 as LNHDA and CDR2 as SQIVND (reference sequence). The CDR3 is made up of 14 amino acids. The DNA of the CDR3 is TGTGCCAGTAGTAACCCCCCAGGGTATGAAAAACTGTTTTTT. Protein sequence: CASSNPPGYEKLFF.

The J gene is TRBJ1-2, the V gene TRBV4-1; 9 bases are a match to TRBD1. Losses at the gene ends were 2 bases for V and 2 bases for J; bases not matched to a gene: 0. This CDR3 has 14 amino acids. Germline values: CDR1 MGHRA, CDR2 YSYEKL. CDR3 nucleotide sequence: TGCGCCAGCAGCCAAACAGGGGGCAACTATGGCTACACCTTC. Its translation: CASSQTGGNYGYTF.

The chain carries TRBV9 and TRBJ1-2; TRBD1 is a possible D gene (5 bases). This CDR3 region has 15 residues. Trimming stripped 0 bases from V and 6 bases from J, with 15 bases between. CDR1 is SGDLS, CDR2 YYNGEE, per germline. As DNA, the CDR3 is TGTGCCAGCAGCGTAGCTCTGGGGCCGGAGAATGGCTACACCTTC. Its protein product is CASSVALGPENGYTF.

The chain recombines TRBV2 with TRBJ2-3, with a weak D call TRBD1 (6 bases). V lost 8 bases, J lost 6 bases, and 24 bases lay in between. The CDR3 has 16 residues. Germline CDR1 and CDR2: SNHLY and FYNNEI. The CDR3 DNA follows: TGTGCCAGCCCCGAAATGGGCCCAGGGGTATCGGATACGCAGTATTTT. Translating gives CASPEMGPGVSDTQYF.

This clone was found once. The V call is TRBV11-2, the J call TRBJ1-6; tentative D call: TRBD1 (6 bases). The CDR3 length is 16 residues. Germline V gene data show CDR1 as SGHAT and CDR2 as FQNNGV. The V end lost 4 bases, the J end lost 6 bases, and 16 bases lay between the germline ends. The CDR3 DNA follows: TGTGCCAGCAGCTCCCGCCGGGACACAAGTAATTCACCCCTCCACTTT. It codes for CASSSRRDTSNSPLHF.

Only a few counts were recorded for this clone. The chain carries TRBV5-1 and TRBJ1-2; possibly TRBD1 for D (6 bases). Looked up from germline, CDR1 is SGHRS and CDR2 is YFSETQ. The V and J ends lost 5 bases and 2 bases respectively, with 13 bases between them. This CDR3 is built from 14 residues. The DNA for the CDR3 is TGCGCCAGCAGTCAGGACAGCTTGAACTATGGCTACACCTTC. Amino acids: CASSQDSLNYGYTF.

As DNA, the CDR3 is TGTGCCAGCAGTTTTGGGACAGACTATGGCTACACCTTC. This gives the protein CASSFGTDYGYTF. The chain carries TRBV27 and TRBJ1-2; TRBD1 agrees at 7 bases. Looked up from germline, CDR1 is MNHEY and CDR2 is SMNVEV (reference sequence). This CDR3 contains 13 residues. V was pared by 3 bases and J by 3 bases, with 1 base of the junction left unmatched.

This chain links TRBV29-1 with TRBJ2-5; TRBD2 might be the D (7 bases). V lost 4 bases and J lost 5, with 17 bases in between. There are 14 residues in the CDR3. In germline, CDR1 is SQVTM, CDR2 ANQGSEA. The CDR3 loop reads CSVGEGGLVETQYF. In DNA, the CDR3 is TGCAGCGTTGGGGAGGGGGGGCTCGTGGAGACCCAGTACTTC.

This sequence joins TRBV29-1 and TRBJ2-7; 8 bases agree with TRBD1. From germline, CDR1 is SQVTM and CDR2 ANQGSEA. After removal of 7 bases from V and 4 bases from J, the junction contained 9 bases not matched to a gene. The length of the CDR3 is 13 residues. The CDR3: CSARDRSSYEQYF. CDR3 DNA: TGCAGCGCCCGGGACAGGTCCTCATACGAGCAGTACTTC.